The rows below give T cell receptor beta chains drawn from one sample of a study of identical twins. TCRdb processed the 5' RACE reads anew with MiXCR; each CDR3 protein has one entry. The table lists about 730,000 distinct CDR3 sequences, about 20% of them singletons, with approximately 4.5% in the top ten. This sample also belongs to another study, concerning T cells expressing NK-cell markers.

The source material was PBMCs. These TCRs come from a woman younger than 30 in good health. CDR3s include the opening cysteine and the closing phenylalanine or tryptophan. The D gene is left open where the match is weak. A clone size is listed for some rows: how often the clone was seen (once, few, many), or a class if it is expanded.

v_gene	d_gene	j_gene	abundance	CDR3aa	CDR3nt
TRBV15	-	TRBJ2-5	many	CATAVDVLEETQYF	TGTGCCACCGCCGTGGACGTACTCGAAGAGACCCAGTACTTC
TRBV5-1	-	TRBJ2-2	many	CASRESNGELFF	TGCGCCAGCCGGGAGTCAAACGGGGAGCTGTTTTTT
TRBV10-3	-	TRBJ2-3	-	CAIRRGRDTDTQYF	TGTGCCATTAGGCGGGGCAGAGACACAGATACGCAGTATTTT
TRBV27	TRBD1	TRBJ2-7	few	CASSSGDRAYEQYF	TGTGCCAGCAGTAGTGGGGACAGGGCCTACGAGCAGTACTTC
TRBV5-1	-	TRBJ1-1	many	CASSFDGLNTEAFF	TGCGCCAGCAGCTTCGACGGATTGAACACTGAAGCTTTCTTT
TRBV20-1	TRBD2	TRBJ2-4	few	CSGQDGLAAVDIQYF	TGCAGTGGTCAGGACGGACTAGCCGCCGTAGACATTCAGTACTTC
TRBV7-6	-	TRBJ2-7	-	CASSLASDSYEQYF	TGTGCCAGCAGCTTAGCGTCCGACTCTTACGAGCAGTACTTC
TRBV12-3/TRBV12-4	-	TRBJ1-1	-	CASSWPGFTGTEAFF	TGTGCCAGCAGTTGGCCGGGGTTTACTGGGACTGAAGCTTTCTTT
TRBV5-1	-	TRBJ2-1	few	CASTSSSYNEQFF	TGCGCCAGTACGAGTAGCTCCTACAATGAGCAGTTCTTC
TRBV12-3/TRBV12-4	-	TRBJ2-3	few	CASRSVADTQYF	TGTGCCAGCAGGTCAGTCGCAGATACGCAGTATTTT
TRBV20-1	-	TRBJ2-3	-	CSAVHDTQYF	TGCAGTGCCGTACACGATACGCAGTATTTT
TRBV2	-	TRBJ1-1	many	CASSMTSPEAFF	TGTGCCAGCAGTATGACAAGCCCTGAAGCTTTCTTT
TRBV6-1	TRBD2	TRBJ2-3	many	CASSRTGRATDTQYF	TGTGCCAGCAGTAGAACCGGGAGGGCTACAGATACGCAGTATTTT
TRBV20-1	-	TRBJ2-1	-	CSAEDRLYNEQFF	TGCAGTGCAGAAGACCGACTATACAATGAGCAGTTCTTC
TRBV9	-	TRBJ2-2	-	CASSWGPAMGGELFF	TGTGCCAGCAGTTGGGGACCAGCTATGGGCGGGGAGCTGTTTTTT
TRBV18	TRBD1	TRBJ2-7	-	CASSPRQGSHEQYF	TGTGCCAGCTCACCGAGACAGGGGTCCCACGAGCAGTACTTC
TRBV7-2	TRBD2	TRBJ2-1	-	CASSLVWSGNEQFF	TGTGCCAGCAGCTTAGTTTGGAGCGGGAACGAGCAGTTCTTC
TRBV20-1	-	TRBJ1-1	-	CSARDARSGSTEAFF	TGCAGTGCTAGAGATGCCAGGTCGGGGAGCACTGAAGCTTTCTTT
TRBV18	-	TRBJ2-7	-	CASSPDRQLPYEQYF	TGTGCCAGCTCACCGGATCGACAATTGCCCTACGAGCAGTACTTC